This is a list of T cell receptor beta chains from one sample in a study of OX40 agonist ivuxolimab in advanced cancers. Some clones are missing from TCRdb's copy, which holds only in-frame ones; the method was immunoSEQ multiplex PCR. This sample has tens of thousands of clones, with around 94% found just once. Sequencing used CD4+ or CD8+ T cells sorted from blood, obtained in a trial of the OX40 agonist ivuxolimab. Receptor source: an adult with an advanced solid tumor such as melanoma, head and neck, liver or kidney cancer. Each CDR3 is given with its conserved first and last residue. Fields, in order: D gene, V gene, clone size, CDR3 length, J gene, CDR3 protein, CDR3 DNA. D genes are given only for firm matches. Where a row states a size, it is once, few, many or the class of an expanded clone; other rows omit it.

-,TRBV27,-,14,TRBJ1-1,CASSFGGGNTEAFF,TGTGCCAGCAGTTTTGGGGGCGGGAACACTGAAGCTTTCTTT
TRBD1,TRBV12-5,-,17,TRBJ1-2,CASDSTGTGGEPYGYTF,TGTGCTAGTGACTCTACTGGGACAGGAGGGGAGCCCTATGGCTACACCTTC
-,TRBV27,once,14,TRBJ2-7,CASSWKGQDYEQYF,TGTGCCAGCAGTTGGAAAGGGCAGGACTACGAGCAGTACTTC
TRBD1,TRBV7-9,-,15,TRBJ1-1,CAARGWDSMNTEAFF,TGTGCCGCCAGGGGTTGGGACAGCATGAACACTGAAGCTTTCTTT
-,TRBV11-3,-,12,TRBJ2-7,CASSLGESEQYF,TGTGCCAGCAGCTTAGGGGAGAGTGAGCAGTACTTC
-,TRBV21-1,-,16,TRBJ1-1,CASSKVRGDIRTEAFF,TGTGCCAGCAGCAAAGTCCGAGGGGACATCCGAACTGAAGCTTTCTTT
TRBD1,TRBV19,-,13,TRBJ2-1,CATSDRTYNEQFF,TGTGCCACCTCGGACAGGACATACAATGAGCAGTTCTTC
TRBD1,TRBV7-9,-,15,TRBJ1-1,CASSPTGTGNTEAFF,TGTGCCAGCAGCCCTACCGGGACAGGGAACACTGAAGCTTTCTTT
TRBD2,TRBV9,-,20,TRBJ2-1,CASSVPLSGGSPPGGYEQFF,TGTGCCAGCAGCGTCCCGCTGTCTGGCGGGAGTCCCCCGGGGGGGTATGAGCAGTTCTTC
-,TRBV9,once,15,TRBJ2-5,CASSVGPGSQETQYF,TGTGCCAGCAGCGTAGGACCGGGTTCTCAAGAGACCCAGTACTTC
-,TRBV27,-,12,TRBJ1-2,CASSFRGEGYTF,TGTGCCAGCAGTTTTCGGGGGGAAGGCTACACCTTC
-,TRBV7-2,-,12,TRBJ2-1,CASSLAFNEQFF,TGTGCCAGCAGCTTAGCGTTCAATGAGCAGTTCTTC
TRBD1,TRBV7-2,-,14,TRBJ2-3,CASSPGTGADTQYF,TGTGCCAGCAGCCCGGGGACAGGGGCAGATACGCAGTATTTT
TRBD2,TRBV5-4,once,14,TRBJ2-7,CASSLSGTPYEQYF,TGTGCCAGCAGCCTTAGCGGGACCCCCTACGAGCAGTACTTC
TRBD1,TRBV7-9,-,17,TRBJ1-2,CASSTRQGESHNYGYTF,TGTGCCAGCAGCACGAGACAGGGGGAATCTCACAACTATGGCTACACCTTC
TRBD2,TRBV7-2,-,15,TRBJ2-3,CASSRTSGRGDTQYF,TGTGCCAGCAGCAGGACTAGCGGGAGGGGGGATACGCAGTATTTT
-,TRBV14,-,17,TRBJ2-5,CASSPTGPLNVRETQYF,TGTGCCAGCAGCCCTACAGGGCCGTTGAACGTTCGAGAGACCCAGTACTTC
-,TRBV7-6,-,15,TRBJ2-2,CASSLPGFGTGELFF,TGTGCCAGCAGCTTACCGGGGTTTGGGACCGGGGAGCTGTTTTTT
-,TRBV15,-,13,TRBJ2-7,CATSISKGSEQYF,TGTGCCACCAGCATTAGTAAAGGGAGCGAGCAGTACTTC
TRBD2,TRBV4-2,-,15,TRBJ2-2,CASSLSGRNTGELFF,TGTGCCAGCAGCCTTAGCGGGAGAAACACCGGGGAGCTGTTTTTT
-,TRBV7-9,medium-sized,12,TRBJ1-2,CASSPASYGYTF,TGTGCCAGCAGCCCAGCGAGCTATGGCTACACCTTC
-,TRBV7-2,-,15,TRBJ2-1,CASSSRAVVGNEQFF,TGTGCCAGCAGCTCCAGGGCTGTGGTCGGCAATGAGCAGTTCTTC
TRBD2,TRBV4-2,-,17,TRBJ2-1,CASSQETRLASYNEQFF,TGTGCCAGCAGCCAAGAAACTCGACTAGCATCCTACAATGAGCAGTTCTTC
-,TRBV29-1,-,13,TRBJ2-2,CSVAVSNTGELFF,TGCAGCGTTGCTGTCAGCAACACCGGGGAGCTGTTTTTT
TRBD2,TRBV4-1,-,17,TRBJ2-5,CASSHAPRLADQETQYF,TGCGCCAGCAGCCACGCACCCCGACTAGCGGATCAAGAGACCCAGTACTTC
-,TRBV12-5,-,15,TRBJ2-1,CASGLGGHPYNEQFF,TGTGCTAGTGGTTTGGGGGGACACCCATACAATGAGCAGTTCTTC
-,TRBV4-1,-,14,TRBJ2-2,CASSPGAHTGELFF,TGCGCCAGCAGCCCCGGGGCCCACACCGGGGAGCTGTTTTTT
-,TRBV7-3,-,14,TRBJ1-1,CASSVQGGGTEAFF,TGTGCCAGCAGCGTACAGGGTGGGGGCACTGAAGCTTTCTTT
TRBD1,TRBV9,-,15,TRBJ1-2,CASSVGSGGGYGYTF,TGTGCCAGCAGCGTAGGGTCAGGGGGCGGCTATGGCTACACCTTC
TRBD2,TRBV27,-,16,TRBJ2-1,CASSLSGGRSYNEQFF,TGTGCCAGCAGTTTGTCGGGGGGTCGCTCCTACAATGAGCAGTTCTTC
TRBD2,TRBV4-3,-,13,TRBJ2-1,CASSSSSGREQFF,TGCGCCAGCAGTTCGTCTAGCGGGAGGGAGCAGTTCTTC
TRBD1,TRBV29-1,-,13,TRBJ2-1,CSVETGQGDEQFF,TGCAGCGTTGAAACCGGACAGGGGGATGAGCAGTTCTTC
-,TRBV7-9,-,13,TRBJ2-3,CASNSMETDTQYF,TGTGCCAGCAACTCAATGGAGACAGATACGCAGTATTTT
TRBD2,TRBV10-3,-,17,TRBJ2-1,CAISETYIAGGRNEQFF,TGTGCCATCAGTGAGACCTATATAGCGGGAGGAAGGAATGAGCAGTTCTTC
-,TRBV29-1,-,12,TRBJ1-2,CSVSTENYGYTF,TGCAGCGTCTCGACGGAAAACTATGGCTACACCTTC
-,TRBV10-3,-,15,TRBJ2-1,CAITLTEHDIDEQFF,TGTGCCATCACCCTGACCGAGCATGACATTGATGAGCAGTTCTTC
TRBD1,TRBV6-5,-,15,TRBJ2-7,CSTPYYRGSSYEQYF,TGCTCAACCCCGTACTACAGGGGAAGCTCCTACGAGCAGTACTTC
TRBD2,TRBV19,-,15,TRBJ2-1,CASSIGLAGFNEQFF,TGTGCCAGTAGTATCGGTCTAGCGGGCTTCAATGAGCAGTTCTTC
-,TRBV29-1,-,12,TRBJ1-2,CSAIADLYGYTF,TGCAGCGCCATTGCGGATCTCTATGGCTACACCTTC
-,TRBV7-8,-,15,TRBJ2-2,CASSPTGMNTGELFF,TGTGCCAGCAGCCCCACAGGGATGAACACCGGGGAGCTGTTTTTT
-,TRBV19,-,16,TRBJ2-3,CASSIDPETGRDTQYF,TGTGCCAGTAGTATAGATCCGGAGACAGGCAGGGATACGCAGTATTTT
-,TRBV9,-,13,TRBJ1-1,CASSGNMNTEAFF,TGTGCCAGCAGCGGGAACATGAACACTGAAGCTTTCTTT
TRBD2,TRBV9,-,15,TRBJ2-1,CASSVVEREYNEQFF,TGTGCCAGCAGCGTAGTCGAGCGGGAATACAATGAGCAGTTCTTC
-,TRBV9,-,14,TRBJ2-7,CASSVEGRSYEQYF,TGTGCCAGCAGCGTAGAGGGGAGATCCTACGAGCAGTACTTC
-,TRBV4-3,-,18,TRBJ1-3,CASSQDGRLGARRNTIYF,TGCGCCAGCAGCCAAGATGGTAGGCTGGGGGCGCGAAGAAACACCATATATTTT
-,TRBV5-1,-,11,TRBJ2-7,CASSLSDEQYF,TGCGCCAGCAGCCTTTCGGACGAGCAGTACTTC
TRBD1,TRBV30,once,15,TRBJ2-5,CAWSRTGTGGKTQYF,TGTGCCTGGAGCCGAACCGGGACAGGGGGGAAGACCCAGTACTTC
-,TRBV27,-,15,TRBJ1-5,CASSFFRVSNQPQHF,TGTGCCAGCAGTTTTTTTAGGGTGAGCAATCAGCCCCAGCATTTT
TRBD1,TRBV7-6,once,15,TRBJ2-7,CASSLEGQGSSEQYF,TGTGCCAGCAGCTTAGAGGGACAGGGATCAAGCGAGCAGTACTTC
TRBD2,TRBV4-2,once,16,TRBJ2-1,CASSQGTAGAYNEQFF,TGTGCCAGCAGCCAAGGAACAGCGGGGGCCTACAATGAGCAGTTCTTC
-,TRBV9,-,13,TRBJ2-7,CASSPDVAYEQYF,TGTGCCAGCAGCCCGGATGTGGCCTACGAGCAGTACTTC
TRBD2,TRBV9,-,16,TRBJ2-3,CASSVEAGEFTDTQYF,TGTGCCAGCAGCGTAGAGGCGGGGGAATTCACAGATACGCAGTATTTT
TRBD2,TRBV13,-,15,TRBJ2-7,CASSLLKAGDNEQYF,TGTGCCAGCAGCCTACTCAAGGCGGGAGACAACGAGCAGTACTTC
TRBD2,TRBV7-3,-,18,TRBJ2-3,CASSLSLAGGPLTDTQYF,TGTGCCAGCAGCTTAAGCCTAGCGGGAGGGCCGTTGACAGATACGCAGTATTTT
TRBD1,TRBV30,-,15,TRBJ1-5,CAWSVRGQGRQPQHF,TGTGCCTGGAGTGTACGTGGACAGGGGAGGCAGCCCCAGCATTTT
-,TRBV5-6,-,11,TRBJ1-2,CASSLSGFSTF,TGTGCCAGCAGCTTGTCAGGATTCTCCACCTTC
TRBD1,TRBV19,-,14,TRBJ1-5,CASSSPGGSQPQHF,TGTGCCAGTAGTTCTCCAGGGGGAAGTCAGCCCCAGCATTTT